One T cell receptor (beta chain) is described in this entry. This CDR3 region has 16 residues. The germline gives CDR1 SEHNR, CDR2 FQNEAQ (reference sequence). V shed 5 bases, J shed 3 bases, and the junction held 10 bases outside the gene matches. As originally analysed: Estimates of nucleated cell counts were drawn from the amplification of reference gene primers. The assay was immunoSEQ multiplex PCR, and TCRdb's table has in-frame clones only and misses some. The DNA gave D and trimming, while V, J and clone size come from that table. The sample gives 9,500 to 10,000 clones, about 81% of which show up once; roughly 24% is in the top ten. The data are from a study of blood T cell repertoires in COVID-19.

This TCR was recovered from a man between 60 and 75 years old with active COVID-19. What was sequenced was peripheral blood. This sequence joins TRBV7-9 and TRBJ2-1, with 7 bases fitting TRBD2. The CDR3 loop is CASSPSAGAGYNEQFF. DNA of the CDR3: TGTGCCAGCAGCCCTAGCGCGGGAGCTGGCTACAATGAGCAGTTCTTC.